This T cell receptor (beta chain) was captured in a study of T-cell reconstitution after alpha-beta-depleted transplantation in children. This clonotype was detected only a few times. The antigen remains unidentified. Study observations and caveats: T-cell numbers and diversity, one year after transplant, stemmed largely from T cells that were newly produced. Two months or so post-transplant, alpha-beta T cells reportedly derived from several hundred expanded graft clones.

Trimming removed 0 bases from V and 0 bases from J, with 9 bases in between. Germline loops: CDR1 SGHTS, CDR2 YDEGEE. The CDR3 is 16 residues long. TCRbeta library preparation incorporated unique molecular identifiers. Each CDR3 protein gets one entry after TCRdb re-called the PCR reads with MiXCR. The table shows about 460,000 distinct CDR3 sequences, with 8% to 11% occurring only once. Sequenced material: PBMCs, taken before TCRalphabeta/CD19-depleted stem cell transplant. V gene TRBV5-8 combines with J gene TRBJ2-2; no firm D call. The receptor comes from a child aged 2 to 10 with inherited bone marrow failure, due to receive a stem cell transplant. Here the CDR3 reads CASSLGATPNTGELFF. DNA of the CDR3: TGTGCCAGCAGCTTGGGGGCGACGCCGAACACCGGGGAGCTGTTTTTT.